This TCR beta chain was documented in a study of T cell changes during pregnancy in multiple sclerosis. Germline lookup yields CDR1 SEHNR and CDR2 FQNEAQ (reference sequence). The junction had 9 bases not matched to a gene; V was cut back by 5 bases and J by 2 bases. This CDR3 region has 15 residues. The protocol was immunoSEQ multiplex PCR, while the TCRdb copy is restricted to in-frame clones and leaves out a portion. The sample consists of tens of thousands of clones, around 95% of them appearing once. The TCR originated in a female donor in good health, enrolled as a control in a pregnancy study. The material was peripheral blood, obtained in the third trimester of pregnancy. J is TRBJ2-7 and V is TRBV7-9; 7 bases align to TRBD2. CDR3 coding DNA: TGTGCCAGCAGCCTCCGGGAGGCGAACCCCTACGAGCAGTACTTC. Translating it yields CASSLREANPYEQYF.